This TCR beta chain was sequenced during a study of blood T cell repertoires in COVID-19 (dated by TCRdb to 2020 to 2021). The study in broad terms: The collaborator samples originated in the United States, Italy and Spain and spanned the acute and convalescent phases of COVID-19. A de-identified subject ID, COVID-19 status, age in years and sex were almost always included in the sample metadata. The dataset comprised deeply sampled blood TCRbeta repertoires from subjects exposed to, actively infected with, or recovered from COVID-19. The material from the prospective study consisted of cDNA or gDNA derived from T cells, B-cell-depleted T cells, or PBMCs. The samples were drawn from two sources: the first 160 participants of the ongoing ImmuneRACE study, and 1,254 subjects contributed by 6 global collaborators. HLA class I and class II types, where available, came from metadata supplied by the sample provider rather than from assay-based typing. The repertoires were released in a freely available public database intended as a resource for research on the immune response to SARS-CoV-2.

In the case of this clone: Its target antigen remains unknown. Base qualities are not recorded, but no much larger clone differs from it by a single base.

TCRbeta CDR3 regions were amplified from genomic DNA by means of the immunoSEQ Assay, a bias-controlled multiplex PCR. Per the original workflow: Nucleated cell counts per sample were estimated from amplification of reference gene primers within the assay. To quantify the absolute abundance of each unique TCRbeta CDR3 rearrangement, sequence reads were collapsed and filtered. For each sample, productive Simpson clonality was calculated as the square root of Simpson's diversity index across productive rearrangements. In TCRdb, the immuneACCESS table is reduced to in-frame sequences with V and J assigned. These tables do not hold every clone; where another copy was compared, an unresolved V gene accounts for under half, and the others remain unexplained. V, J and clone size are those of that table, while D and trimming were read from the DNA. For this sample there are more than 300,000 clones; over 70% appear just once. The ten largest clones add up to just under 6.5% of the sample.

Points the paper makes about the study in general: How much clinical and demographic metadata was included differed by source and by participant, and the metadata was provided uncurated.

At one collaborating source in Seattle, patients were enrolled during active infection and were followed longitudinally through the course of disease. The collaborating institutions used their own protocols to collect whole blood in K2EDTA tubes. For TCRbeta analysis, collaborators shipped samples as frozen whole blood, isolated PBMCs, or DNA extracted from either of those sample types. The CDR3 runs 14 amino acids, cysteine and phenylalanine included. The DNA shown is the 42-base CDR3, in frame from base 1. V loses 0 bases at its end and J loses 13 bases; junction bases beyond the gene matches: 11. The germline V gene sets CDR1 to LGHNA and CDR2 to YNFKEQ.

The receptor was derived from a woman aged 45-59 years with COVID-19, enrolled during active disease. Sequenced: peripheral blood. The V gene is TRBV4-2 and the J gene is TRBJ1-2; TRBD1 lines up with 7 middle nucleotides. The CDR3 region: CASSQDEWQGVGTF. DNA sequence: TGTGCCAGCAGCCAAGATGAGTGGCAGGGGGTGGGCACCTTC.